The 30 T cell receptor beta chains reported below all come from one sample, sequenced in a study of blood T cell repertoires in COVID-19. Profiling relied on immunoSEQ multiplex PCR, and the TCRdb table lists in-frame clones only, not all of them. The sample records about 110,000 clones, approximately 84% being singletons. Sequenced: peripheral blood. Every receptor here comes from a human donor in a cohort sampled during active COVID-19.

This chain links TRBV12-3 or TRBV12-4 with TRBJ2-3; D is unclear. V was trimmed by 3 bases and J by 1 base, leaving 5 bases between them. The CDR3 totals 13 residues. The CDR3 sequence: CASSFGRTDTQYF. For the CDR3, the DNA is TGTGCCAGCAGTTTCGGTCGCACAGATACGCAGTATTTT.

This chain links TRBV28 with TRBJ2-5, with 10 bases matching TRBD2. The germline V gene encodes CDR1 MDHEN and CDR2 SYDVKM. The CDR3 is 17 amino acids. J lost 5 bases, V lost 2 bases, and 11 bases had no gene match. In DNA form, the CDR3 reads TGTGCCAGCAGTTTAGGGGGAGCTAGCGGGGGTGTGGAGACCCAGTACTTC. As protein: CASSLGGASGGVETQYF.

This chain uses TRBV7-8 with TRBJ1-3; D remains unclear. Trimming stripped 7 bases from V and 0 bases from J, with 13 bases between. CDR3 length equals 15 residues. Per germline, CDR1 SGHVS and CDR2 FQNEAQ. For the CDR3, the DNA is TGTGCCAGCACCCTCGAGGCCAGCTCTGGAAACACCATATATTTT. Translation: CASTLEASSGNTIYF.

V and J are TRBV11-2 and TRBJ2-7; TRBD2 agrees at 9 bases. This CDR3 comprises 16 residues. Losses at the gene ends were 1 base for V and 2 bases for J; bases not matched to a gene: 6. Germline CDR1 reads SGHAT; CDR2 reads FQNNGV. CDR3 sequence reads: CASSLGLADITYEQYF. DNA for the CDR3: TGTGCCAGCAGCTTAGGACTAGCGGATATTACCTACGAGCAGTACTTC.

This clone was detected only once. The V call is TRBV5-4, the J call TRBJ2-3, with D possibly being TRBD2 (6 bases). V lost 0 bases and J 2 bases, leaving 13 bases between the germline ends. This CDR3 spans 16 amino acids. The germline V gene has CDR1 SGHNT and CDR2 YYREEE (reference sequence). In nucleotides, the CDR3 is TGTGCCAGCAGCTTGGTGATGGGACTGAACACAGATACGCAGTATTTT. This sequence encodes CASSLVMGLNTDTQYF. The full variable domain, rest sourced from reference TRBV5-4 and TRBJ2-3, is ETGVTQSPTHLIKTRGQQVTLRCSSQSGHNTVSWYQQALGQGPQFIFQYYREEENGRGNFPPRFSGLQFPNYSSELNVNALELDDSALYLCASSLVMGLNTDTQYFGPGTRLTVL.

The chain joins TRBV5-6 to TRBJ2-2; 10 bases match TRBD1. Germline V lookup: CDR1 SGHDT, CDR2 YYEEEE. The CDR3 has 15 residues. J lost 4 bases, V lost 7 bases, and 7 bases had no gene match. CDR3 bases: TGTGCCAGCGTATACCGGGACAGGGGCACCGGGGAGCTGTTTTTT. This codes for CASVYRDRGTGELFF.

The chain joins TRBV12-3 or TRBV12-4 to TRBJ1-5; TRBD1 matches 8 bases. The length of the CDR3 is 13 residues. Unmatched junction bases numbered 2, after V lost 4 bases and J lost 6 bases. CDR3 sequence (DNA): TGTGCCAGCAGTTGGACAGGGCGTCAGCCCCAGCATTTT. Translation gives CASSWTGRQPQHF.

CDR3 sequence (DNA): TGCGCCAGCGGGCCAGGGGGAAATCCAGATACGCAGTATTTT. This codes for CASGPGGNPDTQYF. This chain joins TRBV4-1 and TRBJ2-3; 7 bases are shared with TRBD1. V was clipped by 8 bases and J by 4 bases; unmatched bases: 9. Germline loops: CDR1 MGHRA, CDR2 YSYEKL. The CDR3 contains 14 residues.

The chain has TRBV2 and TRBJ1-2; 9 positions agree with TRBD1. V shed 6 bases, J shed 4 bases, and the junction held 9 bases outside the gene matches. Germline V gene data show CDR1 as SNHLY and CDR2 as FYNNEI. This CDR3 comprises 15 residues. The CDR3 DNA sequence: TGTGCCAGCAGCTCCGGGACAGGGACTTCCTATGGCTACACCTTC. Protein sequence: CASSSGTGTSYGYTF.

V usage is TRBV30 and J usage is TRBJ1-2; D possibly corresponds to TRBD1 (5 bases). V was pared by 4 bases and J by 5 bases, with 20 bases between. The CDR3 length is 15 residues. Germline V gene sequence: CDR1 GTSNPN, CDR2 SVGIG (reference sequence). CDR3 residues: CAWTVPPNGGYGYTF. The CDR3 DNA is TGTGCCTGGACCGTACCCCCCAACGGGGGGTATGGCTACACCTTC.

CDR3 DNA: TGTGCCATCAGGGGCGGCGGGGGGGCAGGTCCAGATACGCAGTATTTT. Translating gives CAIRGGGGAGPDTQYF. The chain carries TRBV10-3 and TRBJ2-3; 9 nucleotides line up with TRBD2. Germline CDR1 and CDR2: ENHRY and SYGVKD. The CDR3 covers 16 residues. V shed 6 bases, J shed 4 bases, and the junction held 11 bases outside the gene matches.

This chain links TRBV10-3 with TRBJ1-2; tentative D call: TRBD1 (5 bases). The V and J ends lost 0 bases and 3 bases respectively, with 8 bases between them. The CDR3 is 14 amino acids. CDR1 is ENHRY, CDR2 SYGVKD, per germline. In nucleotides, the CDR3 is TGTGCCATCAGTGAGTCCCTAGGGGACTATGGCTACACCTTC. As protein: CAISESLGDYGYTF.

This clone was counted once. CDR3 residues: CASSLQGQGTEAFF. The DNA for the CDR3 is TGTGCCAGCAGCTTACAGGGGCAGGGCACTGAAGCTTTCTTT. The chain uses TRBV7-2 and TRBJ1-1; a weak D match, TRBD1 (6 bases). V was shortened by 2 bases and J by 4 bases, with 11 bases between the two germline ends. CDR1 and CDR2 (germline): SGHTA, FQGNSA. The CDR3 spans 14 residues.

This rearrangement joins TRBV4-2 to TRBJ1-2; 7 bases fit TRBD1. The V and J ends lost 1 base and 5 bases, in that order; junction bases with no gene match: 10. Looked up from germline, CDR1 is LGHNA and CDR2 is YNFKEQ. CDR3 length equals 16 residues. CDR3 bases: TGTGCCAGCAGCCAAGCGACAGGGATCAGGGCATATGGCTACACCTTC. It translates to CASSQATGIRAYGYTF.

The chain combines TRBV28 with TRBJ2-3; D is unresolved. V gave up 5 bases and J gave up 2 bases, with 14 bases separating them. The germline V gene has CDR1 MDHEN and CDR2 SYDVKM. This CDR3 has 15 amino acids. The CDR3 loop is CASSQSPLTTDTQYF. The CDR3 DNA follows: TGTGCCAGCAGTCAATCCCCACTAACCACAGATACGCAGTATTTT.

The rearrangement joins TRBV4-2 to TRBJ2-7, with 7 bases that match TRBD2. The CDR3 runs to 15 residues. The V and J ends lost 4 bases and 2 bases, in that order; junction bases with no gene match: 8. Germline-derived CDR1 and CDR2 are LGHNA and YNFKEQ. CDR3 in amino acids: CASSLEAGTPYEQYF. In DNA form, the CDR3 reads TGTGCCAGCAGCCTAGAAGCGGGAACTCCCTACGAGCAGTACTTC.

This sequence joins TRBV5-5 and TRBJ2-3, with 13 bases aligning to TRBD2. Trimming at V came to 4 bases and at J to 4 bases, leaving 12 bases not matched to a gene. CDR3 length: 18 amino acids. Per germline, CDR1 SGHKS and CDR2 YYEKEE (reference sequence). CDR3 region: CASSPIPTSGRSPDTQYF. The CDR3 DNA sequence: TGTGCCAGCAGCCCTATACCGACTAGCGGGAGGTCTCCAGATACGCAGTATTTT.

This clone was observed a few times. The CDR3 ends on some other residue instead of the conserved phenylalanine or tryptophan, so this is likely a read error. It is unclear where the CDR3 begins or ends on the DNA, so no DNA is shown, and the CDR3 is as TCRdb lists it. The chain is built from TRBV7-6 and TRBJ2-7; the tabulated D call, TRBD2, remains unverified against the DNA. The CDR3 region is 15 residues in length, termini included. Germline V CDR1 and CDR2: SGHVS, FNYEAQ. The CDR3 region is CASSQFRRRETTNSI.

The genes are TRBV5-5 and TRBJ1-2; possible D gene TRBD1, 5 bases. Germline assignment: CDR1 SGHKS and CDR2 YYEKEE (reference sequence). CDR3 size: 17 residues. The germline V and J ends were trimmed by 6 bases and 8 bases, with 29 bases remaining between them. CDR3 DNA sequence: TGTGCCAGCACCCTTTCCATTTCCTCCGACAGCCTACGGGGCTACACCTTC. Translated: CASTLSISSDSLRGYTF.

This clone occurred once. This chain joins TRBV28 and TRBJ1-2; 8 bases line up with TRBD1. This CDR3 is 14 amino acids long. V shed 7 bases, J shed 4 bases, and the junction held 8 bases outside the gene matches. Per the germline V gene, CDR1 is MDHEN and CDR2 is SYDVKM. The CDR3 region is CASTLVQGVYGYTF. CDR3 DNA: TGTGCCAGCACTCTTGTACAGGGGGTCTATGGCTACACCTTC.

The chain uses TRBV7-2 and TRBJ2-5; 8 nucleotides line up with TRBD1. V trimming: 5 bases; J trimming: 2 bases; junction bases outside the gene matches: 16. Looked up from germline, CDR1 is SGHTA and CDR2 is FQGNSA. The CDR3 contains 18 residues. CDR3 in DNA: TGTGCCAGCAGCCCCACCCCAGGGGGCGTGAGATCACAAGAGACCCAGTACTTC. It encodes CASSPTPGGVRSQETQYF.

The chain links TRBV5-1 to TRBJ2-3; 7 nucleotides agree with TRBD1. Germline assignment: CDR1 SGHRS and CDR2 YFSETQ. The CDR3 contains 16 residues. The J segment lost 4 bases and the V segment lost 5 bases, leaving 13 bases of the junction unmatched. The CDR3 DNA sequence: TGCGCCAGCAGACCAGGACAGGCCTTTCGGTCAGATACGCAGTATTTT. It codes for CASRPGQAFRSDTQYF.

The chain links TRBV28 to TRBJ1-6; 9 nucleotides agree with TRBD1. Germline V lookup: CDR1 MDHEN, CDR2 SYDVKM. The CDR3 runs to 16 residues. V trimming: 5 bases; J trimming: 7 bases; junction bases outside the gene matches: 9. CDR3 bases: TGTGCCAGCAGTCCAAATAACAGGGGGCCCAATTCACCCCTCCACTTT. This encodes CASSPNNRGPNSPLHF.

The V and J genes are TRBV3-1 (or the pseudogene TRBV3-2) and TRBJ2-1; D remains unclear. The CDR3 is 15 residues long. Germline CDR1 reads LGHDT; CDR2 reads YNNKEL (reference sequence). Trimming pared 5 bases from V and 0 bases from J, leaving 11 bases between. The CDR3 nucleotides are TGTGCCAGCAGCTTCAAAGGCGGCTCCTACAATGAGCAGTTCTTC. This encodes CASSFKGGSYNEQFF.

The CDR3 is CASSVYPGSTDTQYF. The CDR3 DNA reads TGTGCCAGCAGCGTATACCCGGGGAGCACAGATACGCAGTATTTT. The gene calls are TRBV9 and TRBJ2-3; D is possibly TRBD2 (5 bases). V was shortened by 1 base and J by 0 bases, with 9 bases between the two germline ends. This CDR3 region has 15 residues. Germline lookup yields CDR1 SGDLS and CDR2 YYNGEE.

The J gene is TRBJ2-1, the V gene TRBV7-8, with TRBD2 matching over 11 bases. CDR3 length: 18 residues. Germline V gene sequence: CDR1 SGHVS, CDR2 FQNEAQ. Unmatched junction bases numbered 13, after V lost 2 bases and J lost 7 bases. CDR3 residues: CASSLRGSGRGIKNEQFF. The CDR3 bases are TGTGCCAGCAGCTTACGCGGTAGCGGGAGGGGTATCAAAAATGAGCAGTTCTTC. Together with reference TRBV7-8 and TRBJ2-1, the CDR3 gives the full variable domain: GAGVSQSPRYKVAKRGQDVALRCDPISGHVSLFWYQQALGQGPEFLTYFQNEAQLDKSGLPSDRFFAERPEGSVSTLKIQRTQQEDSAVYLCASSLRGSGRGIKNEQFFGPGTRLTVL.

Concerning this clone: The sample has other DNA sequences that encode this CDR3 too. The chain combines TRBV4-2 with TRBJ2-3, with 8 bases fitting TRBD2. CDR1 and CDR2 (germline): LGHNA, YNFKEQ. The CDR3 sequence is 15 residues long. V dropped 1 base and J dropped 3; count of bases not matched to a gene: 3. The CDR3 coding sequence is TGTGCCAGCAGCCAAGGTAGCGGGGATACAGATACGCAGTATTTT. Protein product: CASSQGSGDTDTQYF.

The chain uses TRBV3-1 (or the pseudogene TRBV3-2) and TRBJ1-2, with a possible D match to TRBD1 (6 bases). The CDR3 runs 15 residues. Germline-derived CDR1 and CDR2 are LGHDT and YNNKEL (reference sequence). The V end lost 4 bases, the J end lost 4 bases, and 16 bases lay between the germline ends. Here the CDR3 reads CASSPGTGQIYGYTF. CDR3 bases: TGTGCCAGCAGCCCAGGCACCGGACAGATCTATGGCTACACCTTC.

This rearrangement joins TRBV6-5 to TRBJ1-5; D uncertain. The length of the CDR3 is 14 residues. V shed 7 bases and J shed 4 bases, with 14 bases lying between them. Germline CDR1 is MNHEY and CDR2 is SVGAGI. In nucleotides, the CDR3 is TGTGCCAGCATCCACGGGTACGGAAATCAGCCCCAGCATTTT. Its translation: CASIHGYGNQPQHF.

The gene calls are TRBV18 and TRBJ1-3; TRBD1 might be the D (5 bases). Trimming pared 3 bases from V and 0 bases from J, leaving 12 bases between. The CDR3 consists of 16 residues. Per germline, CDR1 KGHSH and CDR2 LQKENI. The CDR3 DNA follows: TGTGCCAGCTCACCGGTTCAGGGTGACTCTGGAAACACCATATATTTT. Protein: CASSPVQGDSGNTIYF.